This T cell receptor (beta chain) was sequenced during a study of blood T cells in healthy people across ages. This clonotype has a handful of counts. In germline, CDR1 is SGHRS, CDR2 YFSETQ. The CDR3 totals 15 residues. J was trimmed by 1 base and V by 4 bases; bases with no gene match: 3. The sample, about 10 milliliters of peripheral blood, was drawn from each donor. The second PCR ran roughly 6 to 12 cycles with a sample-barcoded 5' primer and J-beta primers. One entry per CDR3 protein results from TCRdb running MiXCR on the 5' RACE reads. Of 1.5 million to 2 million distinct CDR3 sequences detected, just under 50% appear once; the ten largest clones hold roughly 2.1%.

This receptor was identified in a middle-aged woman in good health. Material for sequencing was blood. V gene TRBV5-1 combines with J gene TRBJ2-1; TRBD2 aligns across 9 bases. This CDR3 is CASSTAGGSYNEQFF. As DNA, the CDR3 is TGCGCCAGCAGCACAGCGGGGGGATCCTACAATGAGCAGTTCTTC.